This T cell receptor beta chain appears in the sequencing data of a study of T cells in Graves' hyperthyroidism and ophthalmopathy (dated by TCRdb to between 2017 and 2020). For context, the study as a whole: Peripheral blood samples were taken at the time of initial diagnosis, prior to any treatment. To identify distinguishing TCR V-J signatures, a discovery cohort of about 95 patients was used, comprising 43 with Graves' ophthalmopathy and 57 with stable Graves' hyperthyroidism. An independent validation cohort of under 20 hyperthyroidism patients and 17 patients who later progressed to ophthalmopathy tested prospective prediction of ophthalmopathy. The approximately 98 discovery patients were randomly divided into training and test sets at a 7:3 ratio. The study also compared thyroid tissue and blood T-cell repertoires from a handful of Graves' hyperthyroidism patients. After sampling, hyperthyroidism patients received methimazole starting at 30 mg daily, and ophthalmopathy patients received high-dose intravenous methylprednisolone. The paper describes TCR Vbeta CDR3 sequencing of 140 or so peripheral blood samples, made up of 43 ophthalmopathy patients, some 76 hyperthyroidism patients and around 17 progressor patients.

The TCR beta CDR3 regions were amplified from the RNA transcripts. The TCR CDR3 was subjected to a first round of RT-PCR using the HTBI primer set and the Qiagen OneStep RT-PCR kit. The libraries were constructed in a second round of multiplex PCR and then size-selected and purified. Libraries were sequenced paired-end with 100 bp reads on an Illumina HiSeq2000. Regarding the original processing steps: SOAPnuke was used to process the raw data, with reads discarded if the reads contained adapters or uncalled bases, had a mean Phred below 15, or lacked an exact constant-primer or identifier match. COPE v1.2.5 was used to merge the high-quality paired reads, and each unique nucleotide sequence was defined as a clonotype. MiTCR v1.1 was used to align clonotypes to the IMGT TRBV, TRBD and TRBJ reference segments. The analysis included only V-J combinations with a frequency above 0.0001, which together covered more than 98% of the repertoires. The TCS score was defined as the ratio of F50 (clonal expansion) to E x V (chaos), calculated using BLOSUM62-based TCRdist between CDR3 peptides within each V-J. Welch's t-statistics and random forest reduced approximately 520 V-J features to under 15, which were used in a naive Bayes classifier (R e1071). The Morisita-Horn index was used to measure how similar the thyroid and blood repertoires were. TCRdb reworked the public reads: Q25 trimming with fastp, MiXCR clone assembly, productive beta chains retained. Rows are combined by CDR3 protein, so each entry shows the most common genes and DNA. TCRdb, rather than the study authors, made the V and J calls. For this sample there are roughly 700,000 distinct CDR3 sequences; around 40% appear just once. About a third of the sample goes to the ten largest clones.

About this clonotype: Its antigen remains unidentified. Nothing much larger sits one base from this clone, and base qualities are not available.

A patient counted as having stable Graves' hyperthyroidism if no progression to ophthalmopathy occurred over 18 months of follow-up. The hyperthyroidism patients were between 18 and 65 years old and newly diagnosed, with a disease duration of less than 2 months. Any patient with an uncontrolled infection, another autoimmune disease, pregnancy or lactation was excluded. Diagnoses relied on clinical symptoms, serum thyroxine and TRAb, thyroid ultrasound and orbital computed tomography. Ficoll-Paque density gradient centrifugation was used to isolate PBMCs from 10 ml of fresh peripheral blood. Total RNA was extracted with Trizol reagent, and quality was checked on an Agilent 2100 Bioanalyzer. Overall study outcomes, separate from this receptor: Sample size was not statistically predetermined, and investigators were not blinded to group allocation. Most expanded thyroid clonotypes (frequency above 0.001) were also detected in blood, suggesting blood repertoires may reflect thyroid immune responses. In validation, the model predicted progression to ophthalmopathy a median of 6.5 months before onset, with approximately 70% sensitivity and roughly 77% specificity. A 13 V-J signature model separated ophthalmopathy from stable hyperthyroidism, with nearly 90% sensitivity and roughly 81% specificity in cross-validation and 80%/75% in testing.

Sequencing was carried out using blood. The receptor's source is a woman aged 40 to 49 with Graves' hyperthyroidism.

CDR3 loop: CASSYSGVGNQPQHF. At the DNA level, the sequence is TGTGCCAGCAGTTACTCAGGGGTCGGCAATCAGCCCCAGCATTTT. The sequence joins TRBV6-6 to TRBJ1-5; a weak D assignment points to TRBD1 (5 bases agree). CDR1 is given as MNHNY and CDR2 as SVGAGI, both from the germline V gene (reference sequence). V drops 0 bases and J drops 2 bases, leaving 8 bases in between. The CDR3 sequence holds 15 residues, the cysteine and phenylalanine included. The kept DNA is CDR3 alone, 45 bases in frame from the first base.